Listed below are T cell receptor beta chains from one sample, sequenced in a study of CD8 T cells in ankylosing spondylitis. From the 5' RACE reads, TCRdb called clonotypes with MiXCR, one entry per CDR3 protein. The sample has roughly 370,000 distinct CDR3 sequences; around 20% are singletons. Material for sequencing was blood, either unsorted or a sorted T cell fraction (not recorded which). The receptors here all came from a male donor with ankylosing spondylitis. Each CDR3 is given with its conserved first and last residue. A D gene is named only where the DNA matches it firmly. Some rows have no size entry. The others give once, few or many, or a class for an expanded clone.

>TRBJ2-1|few|TRBV4-2|-
CASSRTGGRAGINNEQFF
TGTGCCAGCAGCCGAACAGGGGGACGAGCGGGAATTAACAATGAGCAGTTCTTC
>TRBJ1-1|few|TRBV29-1|TRBD1
CSAPGQGNTEAFF
TGCAGCGCCCCGGGACAGGGGAACACTGAAGCTTTCTTT
>TRBJ2-7|-|TRBV28|TRBD2
CASSPSSGTSGRLYEQYF
TGTGCCAGCAGCCCCTCTTCGGGGACTAGCGGGAGACTCTACGAGCAGTACTTC
>TRBJ1-5|many|TRBV12-3/TRBV12-4|-
CASSFDPGAQHF
TGTGCCAGCAGTTTCGACCCCGGGGCCCAGCATTTT
>TRBJ2-5|-|TRBV2|-
CASSERRGEQETQYF
TGTGCCAGCAGTGAAAGGAGGGGGGAGCAAGAGACCCAGTACTTC
>TRBJ2-3|-|TRBV11-2|TRBD2
CASSSLAGGSGDTQYF
TGTGCCAGCAGCTCACTAGCGGGGGGGTCCGGAGATACGCAGTATTTT
>TRBJ2-7|-|TRBV20-1|-
CSPSSYEQYF
TGCAGTCCTAGCTCCTACGAGCAGTACTTC
>TRBJ1-4|few|TRBV7-2|-
CASRAVVGVDEKLFF
TGTGCCAGCAGGGCGGTGGTCGGGGTAGATGAAAAACTGTTTTTT
>TRBJ1-1|few|TRBV7-9|-
CASSWERTRFTEAFF
TGTGCCAGCAGCTGGGAGCGGACCCGGTTCACTGAAGCTTTCTTT
>TRBJ2-2|-|TRBV18|-
CASSPSSNTGELFF
TGTGCCAGCTCACCATCGTCGAACACCGGGGAGCTGTTTTTT
>TRBJ2-1|-|TRBV12-3/TRBV12-4|TRBD2
CASSLTGLAIHEQFF
TGTGCCAGCAGTTTAACTGGACTAGCAATCCATGAGCAGTTCTTC
>TRBJ2-7|many|TRBV5-1|TRBD1
CASSLRGGQAEQYF
TGCGCCAGCAGCTTGCGAGGAGGACAGGCCGAGCAGTACTTC
>TRBJ1-4|few|TRBV29-1|-
CSVAREGEKLFF
TGCAGCGTTGCAAGGGAAGGGGAAAAACTGTTTTTT
>TRBJ2-5|-|TRBV7-8|-
CASSQNRNSRETQYF
TGTGCCAGCAGCCAAAATCGGAACTCCAGAGAGACCCAGTACTTC
>TRBJ2-3|once|TRBV11-3|TRBD2
CASSPGGGGTDTQYF
TGTGCCAGCAGCCCGGGAGGCGGAGGTACAGATACGCAGTATTTT
>TRBJ2-1|-|TRBV15|TRBD2
CATKASGRGKYNEQFF
TGTGCCACCAAGGCTAGCGGGAGGGGGAAGTACAATGAGCAGTTCTTC
>TRBJ2-7|-|TRBV9|TRBD1
CASSAGTDLYEQYF
TGTGCCAGCAGCGCCGGGACAGACCTCTACGAGCAGTACTTC
>TRBJ2-1|few|TRBV18|TRBD1
CASSRTGERSYNEQFF
TGTGCCAGCTCAAGGACAGGGGAACGTTCCTACAATGAGCAGTTCTTC
>TRBJ2-1|-|TRBV18|TRBD2
CASSPELAVYNEQFF
TGTGCCAGCTCACCGGAGCTAGCGGTTTACAATGAGCAGTTCTTC
>TRBJ2-7|few|TRBV20-1|TRBD1
CSATSRGRGYEQYF
TGCAGTGCTACGAGCAGGGGGCGTGGGTACGAGCAGTACTTC
>TRBJ2-1|-|TRBV11-3|TRBD2
CASSLGGLAGVQEQFF
TGTGCCAGCAGCTTAGGGGGACTAGCGGGAGTACAGGAGCAGTTCTTC
>TRBJ1-5|few|TRBV2|-
CASSEVRREEQPQHF
TGTGCCAGCAGTGAAGTACGAAGGGAGGAACAGCCCCAGCATTTT
>TRBJ1-3|few|TRBV3-1|-
CASSPSRGAGGNTIYF
TGTGCCAGCAGCCCATCGCGGGGCGCGGGAGGAAACACCATATATTTT
>TRBJ2-1|-|TRBV20-1|TRBD2
CSALLAGGPYSYNEQFF
TGCAGTGCGCTACTAGCGGGAGGGCCCTACTCCTACAATGAGCAGTTCTTC
>TRBJ1-1|-|TRBV6-4|-
CASSEELNTEAFF
TGTGCCAGCAGTGAAGAATTGAACACTGAAGCTTTCTTT
>TRBJ2-1|once|TRBV7-3|-
CASSSFNGGEQFF
TGTGCCAGCAGCTCATTTAATGGGGGTGAGCAGTTCTTC
>TRBJ2-3|many|TRBV29-1|-
CSASDLGTDTQYF
TGCAGCGCTAGCGACCTAGGCACAGATACGCAGTATTTT
>TRBJ2-5|-|TRBV20-1|-
CSARGTGVRTQYF
TGCAGTGCTAGAGGGACGGGGGTACGGACCCAGTACTTC
>TRBJ1-3|-|TRBV7-3|-
CASSLGEHSGNTIYF
TGTGCCAGCAGCCTTGGGGAACACTCTGGAAACACCATATATTTT